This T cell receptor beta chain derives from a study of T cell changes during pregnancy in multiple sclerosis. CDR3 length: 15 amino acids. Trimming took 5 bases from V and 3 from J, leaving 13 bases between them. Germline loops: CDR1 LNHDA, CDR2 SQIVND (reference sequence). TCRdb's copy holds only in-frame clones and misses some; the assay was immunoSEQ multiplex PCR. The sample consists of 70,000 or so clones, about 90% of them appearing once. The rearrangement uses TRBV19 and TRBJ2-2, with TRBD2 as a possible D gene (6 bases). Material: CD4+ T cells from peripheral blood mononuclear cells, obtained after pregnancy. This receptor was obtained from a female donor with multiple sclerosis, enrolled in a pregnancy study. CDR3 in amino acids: CASSPAGTHTGELFF. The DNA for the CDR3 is TGTGCCAGTAGTCCCGCCGGGACTCACACCGGGGAGCTGTTTTTT.